Following are 17 T cell receptor beta chains from one sample sequenced in a study of T cell changes during pregnancy in multiple sclerosis. Clones were sequenced by immunoSEQ multiplex PCR, and TCRdb holds only the in-frame ones, with some missing. Counted here are some 70,000 clones, about nine tenths occurring once; the ten biggest clones make up more than 1.4%. Sequences were derived from peripheral blood, sampled in the third trimester of pregnancy. The receptors were gathered from a female donor with multiple sclerosis, enrolled in a pregnancy study.

The CDR3 sequence is CASSSTGGGNTIYF. The DNA for the CDR3 is TGTGCCAGCAGCTCGACAGGGGGTGGAAACACCATATATTTT. This sequence joins TRBV5-8 and TRBJ1-3, with 9 nucleotides matching TRBD1. This CDR3 contains 14 residues. Germline V CDR1 and CDR2: SGHTS, YDEGEE. V shed 3 bases, J shed 3 bases, and the junction held 1 base outside the gene matches. Together with reference TRBV5-8 and TRBJ1-3, the CDR3 gives the full variable domain: EAGVTQSPTHLIKTRGQQATLRCSPISGHTSVYWYQQALGLGLQFLLWYDEGEERNRGNFPPRFSGRQFPNYSSELNVNALELEDSALYLCASSSTGGGNTIYFGEGSWLTVV.

The chain joins TRBV29-1 to TRBJ2-7; 11 bases line up with TRBD1. The CDR3 is made up of 14 amino acids. CDR1 and CDR2 (germline): SQVTM, ANQGSEA. The junction had 8 bases not matched to a gene; V was cut back by 7 bases and J by 3 bases. The CDR3 loop is CSAILGQGVYEQYF. Written as DNA, the CDR3 is TGCAGCGCCATCTTGGGACAGGGGGTCTACGAGCAGTACTTC.

This chain connects TRBV27 to TRBJ2-2; 8 nucleotides line up with TRBD2. The CDR3 is made up of 15 amino acids. Germline trimming cut 3 bases from V and 5 bases from J; bases unmatched to any gene: 5. In germline, CDR1 is MNHEY, CDR2 SMNVEV (reference sequence). DNA of the CDR3: TGTGCCAGCAGTTTCGGGGGGGGGAAGACCGGGGAGCTGTTTTTT. Its protein product is CASSFGGGKTGELFF.

About this clone: The junction does not match germline at one end; this may be a read error. The chain uses TRBV5-5 and TRBJ2-7; 10 nucleotides align to TRBD1. The CDR3 covers 11 residues. The germline V gene has CDR1 SGHKS and CDR2 YYEKEE (reference sequence). The CDR3 is CASSLDGTGDF. CDR3 nucleotides: TGTGCCAGCAGCTTGGACGGGACAGGGGATTTC. The full variable domain, its missing parts supplied by reference TRBV5-5 and TRBJ2-7, is DAGVTQSPTHLIKTRGQQVTLRCSPISGHKSVSWYQQVLGQGPQFIFQYYEKEERGRGNFPDRFSARQFPNYSSELNVNALLLGDSALYLCASSLDGTGDFGPGTRLTVT.

This chain connects TRBV5-1 to TRBJ1-4; 7 bases are a match to TRBD1. The V segment lost 4 bases and the J segment 2 bases; nucleotides outside the gene matches: 5. The CDR3 contains 15 residues. Germline V lookup: CDR1 SGHRS, CDR2 YFSETQ. Here the CDR3 DNA reads TGCGCCAGCAGCCACACAGGGGAGACTAATGAAAAACTGTTTTTT. It is translated as CASSHTGETNEKLFF.

This chain uses TRBV25-1 with TRBJ1-1; a weak D match, TRBD1 (5 bases). The CDR3 sequence is 12 residues long. Per the germline V gene, CDR1 is MGHDK and CDR2 is SYGVNS. Trimming took 8 bases from V and 3 from J, leaving 10 bases between them. In DNA, the CDR3 is TGTGCCAGCGCCGCGGGGCACACTGAAGCTTTCTTT. The encoded protein is CASAAGHTEAFF.

The chain combines TRBV11-2 with TRBJ2-3; TRBD1 is a possible D gene (6 bases). There are 16 residues in the CDR3. Germline lookup yields CDR1 SGHAT and CDR2 FQNNGV. Trimming cost V 7 bases and J 6 bases, with 23 bases left between them. The CDR3 DNA follows: TGTGCCAGCATCCATCAGAAGGGATCTAGGGGGGATACGCAGTATTTT. It yields the protein CASIHQKGSRGDTQYF.

The table lists this clone with a count of one. The chain joins TRBV9 to TRBJ2-7, with 8 bases fitting TRBD1. V trimming: 0 bases; J trimming: 1 base; junction bases outside the gene matches: 3. There are 15 residues in the CDR3. Germline-derived CDR1 and CDR2 are SGDLS and YYNGEE. CDR3 protein: CASSVATGDSYEQYF. CDR3 bases: TGTGCCAGCAGCGTAGCGACAGGGGATTCCTACGAGCAGTACTTC.

The chain employs TRBV25-1 and TRBJ1-4, with D possibly matching TRBD1 (5 bases). CDR1 and CDR2 from the germline V gene are MGHDK and SYGVNS. The V gene lost 7 bases and the J gene lost 10 bases, with 19 bases spanning the gap. This CDR3 comprises 14 residues. In nucleotides, the CDR3 is TGTGCCAGCATAGGACGCCTGGGAGGGGCAAAACTGTTTTTT. Amino acids: CASIGRLGGAKLFF.

V usage is TRBV7-2 and J usage is TRBJ1-5; D uncertain. The length of the CDR3 is 14 residues. Germline CDR1 SGHTA, CDR2 FQGNSA. The V gene lost 4 bases and the J gene lost 4 bases, with 11 bases spanning the gap. The CDR3 DNA reads TGTGCCAGCAGCTACCGACCGGGAAATCAGCCCCAGCATTTT. Its translation is CASSYRPGNQPQHF. Full variable domain (missing parts from reference TRBV7-2 and TRBJ1-5): GAGVSQSPSNKVTEKGKDVELRCDPISGHTALYWYRQSLGQGLEFLIYFQGNSAPDKSGLPSDRFSAERTGGSVSTLTIQRTQQEDSAVYLCASSYRPGNQPQHFGDGTRLSIL.

This chain uses TRBV6-6 with TRBJ1-1; 11 nucleotides align to TRBD1. The V gene end was trimmed by 2 bases and the J gene end by 11 bases; junction bases not matched to a gene: 4. The V gene's germline CDR1 is MNHNY and CDR2 SVGAGI (reference sequence). CDR3 length equals 13 residues. The DNA for the CDR3 is TGTGCCAGCAGTTACGGGACAGGGGGTTCGGCTTTCTTT. It yields the protein CASSYGTGGSAFF.

Only one count was recorded for this clone. The rearrangement joins TRBV27 to TRBJ1-5, with TRBD1 identical over 7 bases. Trimming took 8 bases from V and 6 from J; bases not matched to a gene: 7. The CDR3 contains 13 residues. CDR1 and CDR2 from the germline V gene are MNHEY and SMNVEV (reference sequence). CDR3 loop: CASGAGGSQPQHF. The CDR3 DNA sequence: TGTGCCAGCGGGGCAGGGGGTAGTCAGCCCCAGCATTTT.

The chain links TRBV19 to TRBJ1-5; D uncertain. Trimming took 6 bases from V and 3 from J, leaving 18 bases between them. The length of the CDR3 is 16 residues. Per germline, CDR1 LNHDA and CDR2 SQIVND (reference sequence). CDR3 coding DNA: TGTGCCAGTAGCCGGATCTATTCGAGGGCCAATCAGCCCCAGCATTTT. Translating it yields CASSRIYSRANQPQHF. Complete variable domain (other parts from reference TRBV19 and TRBJ1-5): DGGITQSPKYLFRKEGQNVTLSCEQNLNHDAMYWYRQDPGQGLRLIYYSQIVNDFQKGDIAEGYSVSREKKESFPLTVTSAQKNPTAFYLCASSRIYSRANQPQHFGDGTRLSIL.

The CDR3 DNA reads as TGTGCCGCTGAAGGGGCCGGGGAGCTGTTTTTT. This gives the protein CAAEGAGELFF. The rearrangement joins TRBV7-8 to TRBJ2-2; D possibly corresponds to TRBD1 (5 bases). The CDR3 length is 11 residues. Germline CDR1 reads SGHVS; CDR2 reads FQNEAQ. Between the trimmed V and J ends, which lost 11 bases and 6 bases, there was a span of 10 bases. Using reference TRBV7-8 and TRBJ2-2 for the parts outside the CDR3, the full variable domain is GAGVSQSPRYKVAKRGQDVALRCDPISGHVSLFWYQQALGQGPEFLTYFQNEAQLDKSGLPSDRFFAERPEGSVSTLKIQRTQQEDSAVYLCAAEGAGELFFGEGSRLTVL.

J is TRBJ2-4 and V is TRBV11-2; D might be TRBD1 (6 bases). Looked up from germline, CDR1 is SGHAT and CDR2 is FQNNGV. V lost 9 bases, J lost 7 bases, and 16 bases lay in between. The CDR3 runs to 13 residues. The CDR3 is CASGRTDRNIQYF. CDR3 DNA sequence: TGTGCCAGTGGACGGACAGATCGGAACATTCAGTACTTC.

The chain recombines TRBV5-1 with TRBJ1-1, with D unclear. Germline CDR1 SGHRS, CDR2 YFSETQ. V was cut by 4 bases and J by 1 base, with 8 bases left in between. The CDR3 has 13 amino acids. The CDR3 reads CASSGLENTEAFF. The CDR3 bases are TGCGCCAGCAGCGGCCTTGAGAACACTGAAGCTTTCTTT. The full variable domain, with the rest looked up from reference TRBV5-1 and TRBJ1-1, is KAGVTQTPRYLIKTRGQQVTLSCSPISGHRSVSWYQQTPGQGLQFLFEYFSETQRNKGNFPGRFSGRQFSNSRSEMNVSTLELGDSALYLCASSGLENTEAFFGQGTRLTVV.

This chain joins TRBV5-4 and TRBJ1-2; D may be TRBD1 (6 bases). V was shortened by 2 bases and J by 5 bases, with 16 bases between the two germline ends. The CDR3 runs 15 residues. Per germline, CDR1 SGHNT and CDR2 YYREEE (reference sequence). The CDR3 region has the DNA TGTGCCAGCAGCTTCGACAGGCTTCAGACTTATGGCTACACCTTC. As protein: CASSFDRLQTYGYTF.